This T cell receptor (beta chain) was sequenced in a study of post-analysis software for immune sequencing data (dated by TCRdb to between 2014 and 2017). Looking at the study overall: The recorded disease courses included relapsing-remitting, secondary progressive and progressive-relapsing multiple sclerosis, and some patients had no subtype annotation. The multiple sclerosis patient repertoires were compared with 11 previously published healthy control repertoires from donors aged 6 to 25 years. A subset of samples was prepared in parallel using single-end sample barcoding, then pooled and co-amplified after Illumina adapter ligation.

Libraries were built with PCR. The reads were generated on an Illumina HiSeq 2500. To reduce PCR and sequencing biases, unique molecular identifiers were built into the TCR beta cDNA libraries. Some 500,000 cDNA molecules were obtained for every 1 to 10 million input T cells, so each molecule roughly corresponded to one T cell. The same protocol used for the earlier healthy control dataset was applied to prepare and sequence the patient libraries. Samples belonging to the same batch were prepared together, multiplexed and sequenced on a shared HiSeq lane. As for the authors' bioinformatics: Raw barcoded reads were processed with MIGEC, and single-read molecular identifier groups were discarded before consensus assembly and CDR3 extraction. Clonotype tables were post-analysed with VDJtools, normalizing diversity by down-sampling all datasets to the smallest sample size. To correct batch-related cross-sample contamination, repertoire overlap clustering matched CDR3 amino acid sequences but not nucleotide sequences. The raw public data were reprocessed by TCRdb itself: fastp quality trimming at Q25, MiXCR clonotype calling, in-frame beta chains only. Records with the same CDR3 protein are collapsed into one entry carrying the most frequent genes and DNA. TCRdb's processing, not the study's, gives the V and J calls here. The sample table contains over 700,000 distinct CDR3 sequences; only one count was recorded for just under 30% of them. The ten biggest clones cover around 0.56% of the sample.

Overall study results and their limits: Direct clustering with F measure showed strong co-clustering of samples prepared in the same batch, prompting a batch-effect correction. The control group was slightly older than the multiple sclerosis patient group. Significantly lower normalized Chao1 diversity was found in multiple sclerosis patients than in controls, suggesting substantial peripheral T-cell clonal expansion. About five TRBV segments, including TRBV5-6, TRBV5-1 and TRBV20-1, were significantly more frequent in patients than controls.

To demonstrate the VDJtools post-analysis software, TCR beta repertoires were profiled from the peripheral blood of 13 young patients with multiple sclerosis. The multiple sclerosis patients were children and adolescents between about 6 and 16 years of age. As for this clonotype: No antigen is known for it. Base-call qualities are not available, and no considerably larger clone is one nucleotide away.

The germline V gene (reference sequence) provides CDR1 LGHDT and CDR2 YNNKEL. Relative to germline, V is 1 base shorter and J is 2 bases shorter, with 6 bases between their ends. The CDR3 sequence holds 13 residues, the cysteine and phenylalanine included. The DNA shown is the 39-base CDR3, in frame from base 1. The chain is encoded by TRBV3-1 joined to TRBJ2-7, with the D gene not confidently named. This receptor was identified in a girl aged 5-17 years with multiple sclerosis. Source material: blood. In nucleotides, the sequence is TGTGCCAGCAGCCAAGCGAAAGCCTACGAGCAGTACTTC. Its coded protein is CASSQAKAYEQYF.